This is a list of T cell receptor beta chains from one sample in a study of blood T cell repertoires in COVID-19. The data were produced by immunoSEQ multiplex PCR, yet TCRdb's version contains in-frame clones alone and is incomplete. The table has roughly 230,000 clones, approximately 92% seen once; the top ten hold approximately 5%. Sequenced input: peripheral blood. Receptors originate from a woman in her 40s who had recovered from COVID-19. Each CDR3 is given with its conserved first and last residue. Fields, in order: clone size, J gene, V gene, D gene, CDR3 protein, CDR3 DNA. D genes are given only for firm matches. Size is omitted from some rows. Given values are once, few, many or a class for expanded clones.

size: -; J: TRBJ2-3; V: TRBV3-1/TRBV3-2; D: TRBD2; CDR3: CASILLAGGFWGTDTQYF; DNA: TGTGCCAGCATCCTTCTAGCGGGAGGATTCTGGGGGACAGATACGCAGTATTTT
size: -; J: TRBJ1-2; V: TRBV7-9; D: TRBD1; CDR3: CASSLTGGGYTF; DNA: TGTGCCAGCAGCCTTACAGGGGGCGGCTACACCTTC
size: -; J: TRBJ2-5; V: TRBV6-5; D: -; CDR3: CASSFMRSTGETQYF; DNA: TGTGCCAGCAGTTTTATGAGGTCAACCGGTGAGACCCAGTACTTC
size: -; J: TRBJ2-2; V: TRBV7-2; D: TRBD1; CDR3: CASTRDRGTGELFF; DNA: TGTGCCAGCACCCGGGACAGGGGTACCGGGGAGCTGTTTTTT
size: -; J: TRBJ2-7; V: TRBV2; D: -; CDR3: CASSEADRRSSYEQYF; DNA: TGTGCCAGCAGTGAAGCAGACAGGCGAAGCTCCTACGAGCAGTACTTC
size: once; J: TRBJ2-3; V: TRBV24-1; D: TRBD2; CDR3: CATSSTGLAGDTPDTQYF; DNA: TGTGCCACCAGCAGTACCGGACTAGCGGGAGACACCCCAGATACGCAGTATTTT
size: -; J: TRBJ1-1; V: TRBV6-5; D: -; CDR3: CASSETENTEAFF; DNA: TGTGCCAGCAGCGAGACAGAGAACACTGAAGCTTTCTTT
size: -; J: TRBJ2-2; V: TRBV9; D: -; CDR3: CASSVAGNTGELFF; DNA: TGTGCCAGCAGCGTAGCCGGGAACACCGGGGAGCTGTTTTTT
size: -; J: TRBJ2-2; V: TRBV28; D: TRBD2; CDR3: CASSLSASGTWAGELFF; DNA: TGTGCCAGCAGTTTATCGGCTAGCGGGACCTGGGCCGGGGAGCTGTTTTTT
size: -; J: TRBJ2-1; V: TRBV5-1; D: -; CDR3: CASSKNRGPSGRVDNEQFF; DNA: TGCGCCAGCAGTAAGAACAGGGGGCCTAGCGGGAGAGTTGACAATGAGCAGTTCTTC
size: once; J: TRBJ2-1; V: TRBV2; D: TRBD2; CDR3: CASSEGLAGIEQFF; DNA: TGTGCCAGCAGTGAAGGACTAGCGGGGATTGAGCAGTTCTTC
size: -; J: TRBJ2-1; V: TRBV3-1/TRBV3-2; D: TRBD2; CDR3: CASSQVTSHEQFF; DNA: TGTGCCAGCAGCCAAGTGACTAGCCATGAGCAGTTCTTC
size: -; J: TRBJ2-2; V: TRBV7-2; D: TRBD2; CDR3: CASSLGGYTGELFF; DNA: TGTGCCAGCAGCCTGGGGGGGTACACCGGGGAGCTGTTTTTT
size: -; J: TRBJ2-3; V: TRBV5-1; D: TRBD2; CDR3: CASSLAGTSGGAEADTQYF; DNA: TGCGCCAGCAGCTTGGCTGGGACTAGCGGGGGGGCCGAGGCAGATACGCAGTATTTT
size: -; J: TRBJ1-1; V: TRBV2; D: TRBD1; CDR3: CASRIGQAANTEAFF; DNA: TGTGCCAGCAGGATAGGACAGGCGGCGAACACTGAAGCTTTCTTT
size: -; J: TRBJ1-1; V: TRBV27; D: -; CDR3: CASRTLQASEAFF; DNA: TGTGCCAGCAGAACCTTACAGGCAAGTGAAGCTTTCTTT
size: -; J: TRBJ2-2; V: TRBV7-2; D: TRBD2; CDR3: CASSASGRSTGELFF; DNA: TGTGCCAGCAGCGCCAGCGGGAGATCAACCGGGGAGCTGTTTTTT
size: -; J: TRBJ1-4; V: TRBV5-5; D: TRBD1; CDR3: CASSKPGQGARKLFF; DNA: TGTGCCAGCAGCAAGCCGGGACAGGGGGCTCGCAAACTGTTTTTT
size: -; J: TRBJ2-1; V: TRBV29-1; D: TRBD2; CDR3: CSGLAGGMFF; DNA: TGCAGCGGTCTAGCGGGAGGCATGTTCTTC
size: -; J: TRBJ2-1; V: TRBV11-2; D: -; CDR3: CASSLDGLNEQFF; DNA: TGTGCCAGCAGCTTAGATGGACTAAATGAGCAGTTCTTC
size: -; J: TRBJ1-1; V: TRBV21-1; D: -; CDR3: CASSSNLTVLWHTEAFF; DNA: TGTGCCAGCAGCTCAAATTTAACAGTTCTATGGCACACTGAAGCTTTCTTT
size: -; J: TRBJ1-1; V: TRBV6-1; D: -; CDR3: CASSEEWPGLEAFF; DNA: TGTGCCAGCAGTGAAGAGTGGCCAGGGCTAGAAGCTTTCTTT
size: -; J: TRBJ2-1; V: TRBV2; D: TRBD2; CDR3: CASRSGTSSEQFF; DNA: TGTGCCAGCAGATCCGGGACTAGCAGTGAGCAGTTCTTC
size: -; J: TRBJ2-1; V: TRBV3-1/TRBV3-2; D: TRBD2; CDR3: CASSASLAARAFF; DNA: TGTGCCAGCAGCGCGTCACTAGCGGCCCGGGCGTTCTTC
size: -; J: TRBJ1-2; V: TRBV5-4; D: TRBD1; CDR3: CASRPQGEGGYTF; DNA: TGTGCCAGCAGACCACAGGGGGAAGGAGGCTACACCTTC
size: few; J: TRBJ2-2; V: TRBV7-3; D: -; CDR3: CASSPRGQPLGGELFF; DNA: TGTGCCAGCAGCCCCCGCGGACAGCCGCTAGGGGGGGAGCTGTTTTTT
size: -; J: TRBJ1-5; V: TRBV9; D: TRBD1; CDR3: CASSAGQDSNQPQHF; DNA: TGTGCCAGCAGCGCAGGACAGGATAGCAATCAGCCCCAGCATTTT
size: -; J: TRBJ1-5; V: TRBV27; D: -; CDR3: CASRDTGPNQPQHF; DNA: TGTGCCAGCAGGGACACGGGCCCCAATCAGCCCCAGCATTTT
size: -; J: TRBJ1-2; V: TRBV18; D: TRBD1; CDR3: CASSQRQGFEIGYTF; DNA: TGTGCCAGCTCCCAAAGACAGGGATTCGAGATTGGCTACACCTTC
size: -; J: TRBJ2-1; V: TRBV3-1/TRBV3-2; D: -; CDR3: CASSQVRGRSYNEQFF; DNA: TGTGCCAGCAGCCAAGTTCGAGGGAGGTCCTACAATGAGCAGTTCTTC
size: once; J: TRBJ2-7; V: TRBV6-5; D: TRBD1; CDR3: CASRQGKNEQYF; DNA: TGTGCCAGCCGACAGGGGAAGAACGAGCAGTACTTC
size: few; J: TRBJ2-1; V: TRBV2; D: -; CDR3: CASGNWAGRNEQFF; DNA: TGTGCCAGCGGGAATTGGGCAGGGCGTAATGAGCAGTTCTTC
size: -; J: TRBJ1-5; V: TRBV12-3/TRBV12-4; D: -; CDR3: CASSISNQPQHF; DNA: TGTGCCAGCAGCATTTCAAATCAGCCCCAGCATTTT
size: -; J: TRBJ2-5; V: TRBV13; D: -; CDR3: CASRHRSARLAEQETQYF; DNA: TGTGCCAGCAGACATCGGTCGGCTAGATTGGCGGAGCAAGAGACCCAGTACTTC
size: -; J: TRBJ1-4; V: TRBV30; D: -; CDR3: CAWSRGGYNEKLFF; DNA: TGTGCCTGGAGTAGGGGGGGATACAATGAAAAACTGTTTTTT
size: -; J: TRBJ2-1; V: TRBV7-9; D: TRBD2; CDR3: CASSPTKGGQGSYNEQFF; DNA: TGTGCCAGCAGCCCCACCAAGGGAGGGCAGGGATCCTACAATGAGCAGTTCTTC
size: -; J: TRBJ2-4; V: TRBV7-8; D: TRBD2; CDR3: CASSLAGLAQNIQYF; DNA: TGTGCCAGCAGCTTAGCGGGACTAGCACAAAACATTCAGTACTTC
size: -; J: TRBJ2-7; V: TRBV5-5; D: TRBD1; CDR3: CASSPLDRGLYEQYF; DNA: TGTGCCAGCAGCCCCCTGGACAGGGGGCTTTACGAGCAGTACTTC
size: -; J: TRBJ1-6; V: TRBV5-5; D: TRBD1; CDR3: CASSLAQGAGNSPLHF; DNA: TGTGCCAGCAGCTTGGCGCAGGGGGCAGGTAATTCACCCCTCCACTTT
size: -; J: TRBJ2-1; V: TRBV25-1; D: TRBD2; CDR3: CASTIAGDSYNEQFF; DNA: TGTGCCAGCACGATAGCGGGAGACTCCTACAATGAGCAGTTCTTC
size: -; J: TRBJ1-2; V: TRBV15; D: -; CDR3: CATSREVQRAGGYTF; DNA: TGTGCCACCAGCAGAGAGGTTCAAAGGGCGGGAGGCTACACCTTC
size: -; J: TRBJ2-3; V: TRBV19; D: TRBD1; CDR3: CASSQGQGWDTQYF; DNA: TGTGCCAGTAGTCAGGGACAGGGGTGGGATACGCAGTATTTT
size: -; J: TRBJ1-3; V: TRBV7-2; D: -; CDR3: CASSSRAGGFSGNTIYF; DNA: TGTGCCAGCAGCTCAAGGGCCGGGGGGTTCTCTGGAAACACCATATATTTT
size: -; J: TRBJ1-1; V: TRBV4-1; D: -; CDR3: CASSQDRGGTEAFF; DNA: TGCGCCAGCAGCCAAGACCGGGGAGGAACTGAAGCTTTCTTT
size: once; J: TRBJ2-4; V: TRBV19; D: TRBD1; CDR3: CASKQGAVNIQYF; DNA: TGTGCCAGCAAACAGGGGGCTGTAAACATTCAGTACTTC
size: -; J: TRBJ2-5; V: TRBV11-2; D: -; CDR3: CASSLGQQETQYF; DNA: TGTGCCAGCAGCTTAGGACAGCAAGAGACCCAGTACTTC
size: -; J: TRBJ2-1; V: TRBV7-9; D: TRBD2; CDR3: CASSSDSSGRGYNEQFF; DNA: TGTGCCAGCAGCTCGGATTCTAGCGGGAGAGGGTACAATGAGCAGTTCTTC
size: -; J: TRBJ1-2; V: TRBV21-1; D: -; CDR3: CASSTRRGNYGYTF; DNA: TGTGCCAGCAGCACTAGGAGGGGAAACTATGGCTACACCTTC
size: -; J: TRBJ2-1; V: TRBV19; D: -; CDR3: CASSTQIDSLEQFF; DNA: TGTGCCAGTAGTACCCAGATCGACAGTTTAGAGCAGTTCTTC
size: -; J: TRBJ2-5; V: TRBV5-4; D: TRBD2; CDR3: CASSLPEGTSVETQYF; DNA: TGTGCCAGCAGCTTACCTGAGGGGACTAGCGTAGAGACCCAGTACTTC
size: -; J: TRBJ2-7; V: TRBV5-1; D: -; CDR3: CASSLAAQWRAEQYF; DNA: TGCGCCAGCAGCTTGGCGGCCCAGTGGAGGGCCGAGCAGTACTTC
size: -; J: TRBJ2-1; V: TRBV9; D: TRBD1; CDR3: CASSDPRGRSIYNEQFF; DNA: TGTGCCAGCAGCGACCCCAGGGGGCGTAGTATTTACAATGAGCAGTTCTTC
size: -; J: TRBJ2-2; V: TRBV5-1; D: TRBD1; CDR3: CASSLGPTGGGTGELFF; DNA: TGCGCCAGCAGCTTGGGCCCGACAGGGGGCGGCACCGGGGAGCTGTTTTTT
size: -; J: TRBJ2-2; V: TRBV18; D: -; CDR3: CASSPNEGSNTGELFF; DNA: TGTGCCAGCTCACCTAATGAGGGATCGAACACCGGGGAGCTGTTTTTT
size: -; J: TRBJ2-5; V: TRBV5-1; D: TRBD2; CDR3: CASSPGTSGRETQYF; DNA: TGCGCCAGCAGCCCCGGGACTAGCGGGAGGGAGACCCAGTACTTC
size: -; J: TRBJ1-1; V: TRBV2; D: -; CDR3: CASRPFLGMIEAFF; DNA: TGTGCCAGCAGGCCGTTCTTGGGCATGATTGAAGCTTTCTTT
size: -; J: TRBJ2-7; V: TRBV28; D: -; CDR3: CASSIEGGNEQYF; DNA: TGTGCCAGCAGTATCGAGGGGGGGAACGAGCAGTACTTC